Presented here are 18 T cell receptor beta chains from one specimen sequenced in a study of blood T cell repertoires in COVID-19. Produced via immunoSEQ multiplex PCR; TCRdb's table is partial and in-frame only. The sample lists about 120,000 clones; 87% were seen once. The material sequenced was peripheral blood. Receptor source: a woman aged 70 to 79 with acute or convalescent COVID-19.

The genes are TRBV2 and TRBJ2-5, with 8 bases lining up with TRBD1. The germline V gene encodes CDR1 SNHLY and CDR2 FYNNEI. V trimming: 8 bases; J trimming: 4 bases; junction bases outside the gene matches: 6. The CDR3 totals 13 residues. The CDR3 reads CASGRGLGETQYF. The CDR3 DNA is TGTGCCAGCGGCAGGGGGCTGGGAGAGACCCAGTACTTC.

The gene calls are TRBV28 and TRBJ1-4; 7 nucleotides match TRBD1. CDR3 length equals 14 residues. V dropped 7 bases and J dropped 1; count of bases not matched to a gene: 3. The germline CDR1 and CDR2 sequences are MDHEN and SYDVKM. CDR3 bases: TGTGCCAGCAATCCAGGGGGAACTAATGAAAAACTGTTTTTT. It yields the protein CASNPGGTNEKLFF.

The J gene is TRBJ2-3, the V gene TRBV5-1; TRBD2 matches at 8 bases. V was pared by 4 bases and J by 0 bases, with 13 bases of the junction left unmatched. The CDR3 sequence is 18 residues long. Looked up from germline, CDR1 is SGHRS and CDR2 is YFSETQ. Here the CDR3 reads CASSPRGGGQASTDTQYF. The CDR3 DNA sequence: TGCGCCAGCAGCCCCCGCGGCGGGGGGCAGGCTAGCACAGATACGCAGTATTTT.

The chain recombines TRBV9 with TRBJ2-1; D unresolved. This CDR3 is 14 amino acids long. In germline, CDR1 is SGDLS, CDR2 YYNGEE. V gave up 0 bases and J gave up 2 bases, with 6 bases separating them. This CDR3 is CASSVAAAYNEQFF. The CDR3, as DNA: TGTGCCAGCAGCGTAGCTGCAGCCTACAATGAGCAGTTCTTC.

The chain employs TRBV9 and TRBJ2-5; 7 bases map to TRBD2. Germline trimming cut 3 bases from V and 4 bases from J; bases unmatched to any gene: 6. This CDR3 has 14 residues. In germline, CDR1 is SGDLS, CDR2 YYNGEE. The CDR3 DNA reads TGTGCCAGCAGCGGCGGGGGTGTACGAGAGACCCAGTACTTC. This codes for CASSGGGVRETQYF.

The V and J genes are TRBV5-4 and TRBJ2-5, with D unclear. The V end lost 4 bases, the J end lost 4 bases, and 11 bases lay between the germline ends. Germline V CDR1 and CDR2: SGHNT, YYREEE (reference sequence). This CDR3 comprises 13 residues. Here the CDR3 reads CASSLSERETQYF. The CDR3 DNA sequence: TGTGCCAGCAGCCTATCTGAGCGAGAGACCCAGTACTTC. Combining the CDR3 with reference TRBV5-4 and TRBJ2-5 gives the whole variable domain ETGVTQSPTHLIKTRGQQVTLRCSSQSGHNTVSWYQQALGQGPQFIFQYYREEENGRGNFPPRFSGLQFPNYSSELNVNALELDDSALYLCASSLSERETQYFGPGTRLLVL.

The chain links TRBV11-2 to TRBJ2-5, with D uncertain. The germline V gene encodes CDR1 SGHAT and CDR2 FQNNGV. V was pared by 1 base and J by 3 bases, with 12 bases between. This CDR3 is 15 amino acids long. As DNA, the CDR3 is TGTGCCAGCAGCTTAGTAACGGGTTCAGAAGAGACCCAGTACTTC. As protein: CASSLVTGSEETQYF.

The rearrangement joins TRBV7-9 to TRBJ2-6, with TRBD2 matching 7 bases. The trim removed 10 bases at V and 4 bases at J, leaving 13 bases unmatched. The CDR3 consists of 16 residues. The germline V gene encodes CDR1 SEHNR and CDR2 FQNEAQ (reference sequence). Here the CDR3 DNA reads TGTGCCACCCCGGGAGGCAATATCCAGGGGGCCAACGTCCTGACTTTC. Translated: CATPGGNIQGANVLTF.

The chain has TRBV7-9 and TRBJ2-5; 9 bases match TRBD2. The CDR3 consists of 16 residues. CDR1 is SEHNR and CDR2 is FQNEAQ in the germline V gene (reference sequence). Trimming took 1 base from V and 2 from J; bases not matched to a gene: 5. As DNA, the CDR3 is TGTGCCAGCAGCTTAGGGGGACTAGCCATACAAGAGACCCAGTACTTC. This codes for CASSLGGLAIQETQYF.

This chain connects TRBV28 to TRBJ1-6, with D perhaps TRBD1 (6 bases). The CDR3 extends over 14 amino acids. The V end was cut by 4 bases, the J end by 10 bases, with 14 bases between. In germline, CDR1 is MDHEN, CDR2 SYDVKM. CDR3 sequence: CASSSNAGASPLHF. The CDR3 bases are TGTGCCAGCAGTTCAAATGCAGGGGCATCACCCCTCCACTTT.

The chain carries TRBV9 and TRBJ1-3; 7 nucleotides match TRBD1. Losses at the gene ends were 4 bases for V and 0 bases for J; bases not matched to a gene: 16. The CDR3 is made up of 19 amino acids. Germline CDR1 is SGDLS and CDR2 is YYNGEE. CDR3: CASSPSDAGTVLSGNTIYF. For the CDR3, the DNA is TGTGCCAGCAGCCCAAGTGATGCCGGGACAGTCCTCTCTGGAAACACCATATATTTT.

The chain joins TRBV5-1 to TRBJ2-5; TRBD1 agrees at 9 bases. The CDR3 has 16 amino acids. J was trimmed by 0 bases and V by 4 bases; bases with no gene match: 7. CDR1 is SGHRS, CDR2 YFSETQ, per germline. CDR3 sequence (DNA): TGCGCCAGCAGCCCGTTGACAGGGGGGCACCAAGAGACCCAGTACTTC. It is translated as CASSPLTGGHQETQYF.

This chain uses TRBV7-2 with TRBJ1-5, with unresolved D. Germline V gene sequence: CDR1 SGHTA, CDR2 FQGNSA. There are 15 residues in the CDR3. Trimming shortened V by 4 bases and J by 0 bases, and 10 bases separated the two germline ends. The CDR3 region is CASSSGSHSNQPQHF. CDR3 sequence (DNA): TGTGCCAGCAGCTCCGGGAGTCATAGCAATCAGCCCCAGCATTTT.

The V and J genes are TRBV7-9 and TRBJ1-1; TRBD1 might be the D (5 bases). V gave up 1 base and J gave up 11 bases, with 20 bases separating them. The CDR3 extends over 15 amino acids. Germline values: CDR1 SEHNR, CDR2 FQNEAQ (reference sequence). The CDR3 reads CASSLVPGVVSGAFF. CDR3 coding DNA: TGTGCCAGCAGCTTAGTTCCGGGGGTGGTATCCGGGGCTTTCTTT.

This clone occurred once. The chain carries TRBV30 and TRBJ1-1; D is undetermined. Per germline, CDR1 GTSNPN and CDR2 SVGIG (reference sequence). The CDR3 has 13 amino acids. Trimming shortened V by 0 bases and J by 2 bases, and 7 bases separated the two germline ends. The CDR3 protein is CAWSVQSNTEAFF. The CDR3 nucleotides are TGTGCCTGGAGTGTACAAAGTAACACTGAAGCTTTCTTT. Full variable domain (outside the CDR3, taken from reference TRBV30 and TRBJ1-1): SQTIHQWPATLVQPVGSPLSLECTVEGTSNPNLYWYRQAAGRGLQLLFYSVGIGQISSEVPQNLSASRPQDRQFILSSKKLLLSDSGFYLCAWSVQSNTEAFFGQGTRLTVV.

The chain has TRBV28 and TRBJ1-5; D remains unclear. Trimming pared 2 bases from V and 2 bases from J, leaving 10 bases between. CDR3 size: 15 residues. Germline loops: CDR1 MDHEN, CDR2 SYDVKM. CDR3 sequence reads: CASSLVPGGNQPQHF. The CDR3 nucleotides read TGTGCCAGCAGTTTAGTGCCCGGGGGCAATCAGCCCCAGCATTTT.

The chain couples TRBV2 to TRBJ2-1; a weak D match, TRBD1 (5 bases). Germline-derived CDR1 and CDR2 are SNHLY and FYNNEI. The CDR3 has 13 amino acids. With 6 bases removed from V and 4 bases from J, the gap between germline ends came to 10 bases. CDR3 sequence (DNA): TGTGCCAGCAGGGAGACAGTTTACAATGAGCAGTTCTTC. This encodes CASRETVYNEQFF.

The chain employs TRBV4-2 and TRBJ1-3, with 9 nucleotides matching TRBD1. Per the germline V gene, CDR1 is LGHNA and CDR2 is YNFKEQ. CDR3 length equals 16 residues. J lost 6 bases, V lost 0 bases, and 6 bases had no gene match. CDR3 DNA sequence: TGTGCCAGCAGCCAAGATGGGGGACAGGGTTCAAACACCATATATTTT. Amino acids: CASSQDGGQGSNTIYF.